Presented here are 27 T cell receptor beta chains from one specimen sequenced in a study of monozygotic twins with inflammatory bowel disease. TCRdb reprocessed the 5' RACE reads and keeps a single row for each CDR3 protein, giving no DNA. This sample's clone table lists about 140,000 distinct CDR3 sequences. Specimen: blood. Receptor source: a human donor with ulcerative colitis or Crohn's disease, or a healthy co-twin of an affected twin (not recorded which).

The gene calls are TRBV4-3 and TRBJ1-6. This CDR3 is 18 amino acids long. The V gene's germline CDR1 is LGHNA and CDR2 YSLEER. The CDR3 here is CASSPSSGKSSYNSPLHF.

The rearrangement links TRBV12-3 or TRBV12-4 to TRBJ2-7. The CDR3 runs 12 residues. CDR3: CASSLAPPEQYF.

The V call is TRBV12-3 or TRBV12-4, the J call TRBJ2-7; the D call of TRBD2 rests on TCRdb alone, since no DNA is present to check it. This CDR3 comprises 14 residues. The CDR3 is CASSLVRDYHGQYF.

The chain combines TRBV18 with TRBJ2-7; TCRdb proposes TRBD1, but this gene call is untestable without DNA. The CDR3 is made up of 14 amino acids. Germline V gives CDR1 KGHSH, CDR2 LQKENI. The CDR3 reads CASSPRQDIYEQYF.

The chain recombines TRBV28 with TRBJ2-7. Germline assignment: CDR1 MDHEN and CDR2 SYDVKM. The CDR3 totals 14 residues. The CDR3: CASSHQTDSYEQYF.

The rearrangement joins TRBV20-1 to TRBJ1-2; TCRdb picks TRBD1, but there is no DNA to check that call. This CDR3 is built from 13 residues. The V gene's germline CDR1 is DFQATT and CDR2 SNEGSKA (reference sequence). The CDR3 reads CSARGGATYGYTF.

The rearrangement links TRBV7-2 to TRBJ2-7; TCRdb gives TRBD1 as the D gene, but with no DNA this cannot be confirmed. Germline lookup yields CDR1 SGHTA and CDR2 FQGNSA. CDR3 size: 16 residues. Here the CDR3 reads CASSLSVGGGAYEQYF. The variable domain in full, completed from reference TRBV7-2 and TRBJ2-7, reads GAGVSQSPSNKVTEKGKDVELRCDPISGHTALYWYRQSLGQGLEFLIYFQGNSAPDKSGLPSDRFSAERTGGSVSTLTIQRTQQEDSAVYLCASSLSVGGGAYEQYFGPGTRLTVT.

V usage is TRBV10-3 and J usage is TRBJ1-6; the D call of TRBD1 rests on TCRdb alone, since no DNA is present to check it. The CDR3 has 14 amino acids. Germline V gene sequence: CDR1 ENHRY, CDR2 SYGVKD. CDR3 sequence: CAAMGGARNSPLHF.

The rearrangement joins TRBV4-2 to TRBJ2-3; lacking DNA, the TRBD1 call made by TCRdb goes unchecked. The length of the CDR3 is 16 residues. Per germline, CDR1 LGHNA and CDR2 YNFKEQ. CDR3 sequence reads: CASSPWDHLLTDTQYF.

This chain connects TRBV11-2 to TRBJ2-1. CDR1 and CDR2 from the germline V gene are SGHAT and FQNNGV. This CDR3 is built from 17 residues. The CDR3 protein is CASSPRRGFSPENEQFF.

This rearrangement joins TRBV7-2 to TRBJ1-2; TCRdb lists TRBD1, though no DNA is available to test this call. The CDR3 sequence is 14 residues long. Germline V gives CDR1 SGHTA, CDR2 FQGNSA. CDR3 protein: CASRPGQGDYGYTF.

This chain links TRBV7-2 with TRBJ2-6; the D gene TCRdb calls, TRBD1, cannot be checked with no DNA. Germline values: CDR1 SGHTA, CDR2 FQGNSA. This CDR3 has 16 amino acids. The CDR3 spells CASNRAYRSGANVLTF.

The chain couples TRBV7-2 to TRBJ2-7; the D gene TCRdb calls, TRBD2, cannot be checked with no DNA. CDR1 and CDR2 (germline): SGHTA, FQGNSA. This CDR3 contains 13 residues. CDR3 amino acids: CASSLAGAPREYF.

The chain is built from TRBV6-5 and TRBJ1-2; as DNA is missing, the TRBD1 call by TCRdb cannot be tested. Germline loops: CDR1 MNHEY, CDR2 SVGAGI. CDR3 length: 17 amino acids. The CDR3 protein is CASSSPDRGRWGYGYTF.

The chain has TRBV20-1 and TRBJ2-1; TCRdb calls TRBD2, which cannot be checked without DNA. The CDR3 runs 15 residues. Germline CDR1 is DFQATT and CDR2 is SNEGSKA (reference sequence). The CDR3 sequence is CSARRLAGVYNEQFF.

The chain carries TRBV18 and TRBJ2-7; no DNA is available, so the TRBD1 call from TCRdb remains unchecked. The CDR3 covers 17 residues. Germline CDR1 KGHSH, CDR2 LQKENI. Here the CDR3 reads CASSPARGSLTTYEQYF.

The J gene is TRBJ2-5, the V gene TRBV9; the D call of TRBD1 rests on TCRdb alone, since no DNA is present to check it. CDR3 length equals 15 residues. Germline lookup yields CDR1 SGDLS and CDR2 YYNGEE. CDR3: CASSVEAGPGETQYF. Together with reference TRBV9 and TRBJ2-5, the CDR3 gives the full variable domain: DSGVTQTPKHLITATGQRVTLRCSPRSGDLSVYWYQQSLDQGLQFLIQYYNGEERAKGNILERFSAQQFPDLHSELNLSSLELGDSALYFCASSVEAGPGETQYFGPGTRLLVL.

This chain connects TRBV4-3 to TRBJ1-1; the TCRdb call, TRBD1, lacks DNA for checking. This CDR3 is built from 15 residues. In germline, CDR1 is LGHNA, CDR2 YSLEER. CDR3 sequence reads: CASSQDTARVIEAFF.

The chain combines TRBV7-2 with TRBJ1-1; the D call from TCRdb, TRBD1, cannot be confirmed without DNA. Germline V gives CDR1 SGHTA, CDR2 FQGNSA. This CDR3 spans 15 amino acids. The CDR3 protein is CASSQRGGRYTEAFF.

This chain links TRBV7-3 with TRBJ1-1; TCRdb names TRBD1, which stays unverified in the absence of DNA. Germline V gene sequence: CDR1 SGHTA, CDR2 FQGTGA. CDR3 size: 15 residues. The CDR3 spells CASSLLGTRNTEAFF.

The rearrangement uses TRBV5-4 and TRBJ2-2. The CDR3 contains 12 residues. CDR1 is SGHNT, CDR2 YYREEE, per germline (reference sequence). CDR3 residues: CASSLISGELFF.

The chain carries TRBV6-5 and TRBJ2-6. The CDR3 sequence is 15 residues long. Germline-derived CDR1 and CDR2 are MNHEY and SVGAGI. CDR3 amino acids: CASSYLRDGANVLTF.

V is TRBV7-8 and J is TRBJ1-4; TCRdb proposes TRBD1, but this gene call is untestable without DNA. CDR1 is SGHVS, CDR2 FQNEAQ, per germline. The CDR3 is 15 residues long. The CDR3 here is CASRQSRGTNEKLFF.

The gene calls are TRBV7-2 and TRBJ2-3; TCRdb indicates TRBD2, and absent DNA this call remains unverified. The CDR3 loop spans 14 amino acids. Germline CDR1 reads SGHTA; CDR2 reads FQGNSA. The CDR3 is CASSDSGSTDTQYF.

The chain employs TRBV5-4 and TRBJ1-1. This CDR3 is 13 amino acids long. Germline CDR1 SGHNT, CDR2 YYREEE (reference sequence). The chain's CDR3 is CASSLPRGTEAFF. Filled out from reference TRBV5-4 and TRBJ1-1, the complete variable domain reads ETGVTQSPTHLIKTRGQQVTLRCSSQSGHNTVSWYQQALGQGPQFIFQYYREEENGRGNFPPRFSGLQFPNYSSELNVNALELDDSALYLCASSLPRGTEAFFGQGTRLTVV.

This sequence joins TRBV20-1 and TRBJ2-7; without DNA, the TCRdb call of TRBD2 cannot be checked. Germline-derived CDR1 and CDR2 are DFQATT and SNEGSKA (reference sequence). This CDR3 comprises 16 residues. This CDR3 is CSASVSGGGLSYEQYF.

The chain combines TRBV6-1 with TRBJ1-1. The V gene's germline CDR1 is MNHNS and CDR2 SASEGT. The length of the CDR3 is 17 residues. The CDR3 protein is CASSHPGGRVVNTEAFF.